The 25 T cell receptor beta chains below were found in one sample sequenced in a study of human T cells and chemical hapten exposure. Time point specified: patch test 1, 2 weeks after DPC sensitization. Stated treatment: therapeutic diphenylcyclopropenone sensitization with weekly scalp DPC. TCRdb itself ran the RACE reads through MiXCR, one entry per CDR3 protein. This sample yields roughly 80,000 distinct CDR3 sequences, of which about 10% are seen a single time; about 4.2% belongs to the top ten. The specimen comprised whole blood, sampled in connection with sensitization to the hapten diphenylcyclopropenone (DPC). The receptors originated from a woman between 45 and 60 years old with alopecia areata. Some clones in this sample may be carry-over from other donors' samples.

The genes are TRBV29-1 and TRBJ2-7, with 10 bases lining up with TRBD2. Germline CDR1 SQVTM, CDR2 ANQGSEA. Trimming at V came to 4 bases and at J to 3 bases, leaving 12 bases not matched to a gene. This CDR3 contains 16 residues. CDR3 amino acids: CSVAGVAGGPNYEQYF. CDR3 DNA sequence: TGCAGCGTTGCTGGGGTAGCGGGAGGACCCAACTACGAGCAGTACTTC.

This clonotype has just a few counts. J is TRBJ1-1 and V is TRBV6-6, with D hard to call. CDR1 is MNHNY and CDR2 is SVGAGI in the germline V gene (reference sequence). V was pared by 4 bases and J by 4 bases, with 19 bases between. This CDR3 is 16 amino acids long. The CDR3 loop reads CASSLDWTLVGTEAFF. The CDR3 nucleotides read TGTGCCAGCAGTTTAGATTGGACGCTGGTGGGCACTGAAGCTTTCTTT.

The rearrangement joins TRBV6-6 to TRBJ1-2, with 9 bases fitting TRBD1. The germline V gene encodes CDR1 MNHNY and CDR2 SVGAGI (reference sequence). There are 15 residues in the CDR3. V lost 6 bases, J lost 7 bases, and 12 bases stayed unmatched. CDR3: CASRKPGQGLLGYTF. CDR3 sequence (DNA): TGTGCCAGCAGGAAACCCGGACAGGGGTTGCTTGGCTACACCTTC.

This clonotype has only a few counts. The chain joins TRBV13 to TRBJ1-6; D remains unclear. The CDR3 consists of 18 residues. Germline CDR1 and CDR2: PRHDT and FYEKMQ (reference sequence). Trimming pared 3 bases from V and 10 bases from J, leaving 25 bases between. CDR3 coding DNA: TGTGCCAGCAGCTTGGGGATGACCGAGGGAAAGAAGGGATCACCCCTCCACTTT. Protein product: CASSLGMTEGKKGSPLHF.

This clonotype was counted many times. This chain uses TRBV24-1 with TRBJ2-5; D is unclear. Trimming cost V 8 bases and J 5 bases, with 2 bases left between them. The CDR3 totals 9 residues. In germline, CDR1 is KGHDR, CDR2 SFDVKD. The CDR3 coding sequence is TGTGCCACCACCGAGACCCAGTACTTC. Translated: CATTETQYF.

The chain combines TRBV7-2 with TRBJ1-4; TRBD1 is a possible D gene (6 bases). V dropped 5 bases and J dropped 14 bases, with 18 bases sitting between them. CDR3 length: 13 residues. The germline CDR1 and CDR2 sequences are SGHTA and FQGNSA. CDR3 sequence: CASSPQGRIGLFF. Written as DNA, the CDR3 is TGTGCCAGCAGCCCCCAGGGGCGGATTGGTCTGTTTTTT.

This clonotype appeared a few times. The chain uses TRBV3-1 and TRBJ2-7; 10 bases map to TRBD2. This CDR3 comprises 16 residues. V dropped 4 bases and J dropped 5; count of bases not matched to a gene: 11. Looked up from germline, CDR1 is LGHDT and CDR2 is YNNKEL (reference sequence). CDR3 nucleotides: TGTGCCAGCAGCCCGCTCGGAGCGGGAGGGCCCCACGAGCAGTACTTC. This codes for CASSPLGAGGPHEQYF.

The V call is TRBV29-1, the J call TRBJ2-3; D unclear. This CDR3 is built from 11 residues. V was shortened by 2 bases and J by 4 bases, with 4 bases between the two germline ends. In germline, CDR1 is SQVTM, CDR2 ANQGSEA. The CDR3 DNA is TGCAGCGTTGAATTGGCAGATACGCAGTATTTT. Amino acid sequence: CSVELADTQYF.

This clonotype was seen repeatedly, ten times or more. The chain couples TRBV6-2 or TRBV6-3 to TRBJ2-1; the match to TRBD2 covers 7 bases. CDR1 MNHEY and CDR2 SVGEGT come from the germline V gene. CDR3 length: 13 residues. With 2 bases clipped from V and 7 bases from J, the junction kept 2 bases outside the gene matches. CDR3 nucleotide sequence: TGTGCCAGCAGTTACGCCGGGAGGAATGAGCAGTTCTTC. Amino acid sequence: CASSYAGRNEQFF.

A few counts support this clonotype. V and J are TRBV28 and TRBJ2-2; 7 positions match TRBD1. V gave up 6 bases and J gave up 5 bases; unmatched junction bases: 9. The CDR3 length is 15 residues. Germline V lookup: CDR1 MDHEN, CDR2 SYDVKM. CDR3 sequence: CASSPQLQGTGELFF. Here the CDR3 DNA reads TGTGCCAGCAGCCCCCAACTACAGGGGACCGGGGAGCTGTTTTTT.

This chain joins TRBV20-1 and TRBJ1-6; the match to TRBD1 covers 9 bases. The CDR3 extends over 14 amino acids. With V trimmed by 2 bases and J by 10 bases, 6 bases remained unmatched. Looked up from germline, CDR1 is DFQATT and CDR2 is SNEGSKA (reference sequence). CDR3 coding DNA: TGCAGTGCTAGATACAGGGGGCTAGGGTCACCCCTCCACTTT. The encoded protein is CSARYRGLGSPLHF.

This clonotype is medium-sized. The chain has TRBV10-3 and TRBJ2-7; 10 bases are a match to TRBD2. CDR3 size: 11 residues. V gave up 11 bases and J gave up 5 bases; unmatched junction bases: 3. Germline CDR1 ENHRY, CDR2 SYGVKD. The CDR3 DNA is TGTGCCCTCCTAGCGGGAGACGAGCAGTACTTC. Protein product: CALLAGDEQYF.

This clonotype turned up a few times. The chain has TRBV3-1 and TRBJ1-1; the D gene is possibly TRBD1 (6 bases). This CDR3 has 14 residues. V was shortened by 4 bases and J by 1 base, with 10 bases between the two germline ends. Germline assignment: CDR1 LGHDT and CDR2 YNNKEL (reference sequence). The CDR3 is CASSPRQANTEAFF. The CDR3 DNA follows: TGTGCCAGCAGCCCCCGACAGGCGAACACTGAAGCTTTCTTT.

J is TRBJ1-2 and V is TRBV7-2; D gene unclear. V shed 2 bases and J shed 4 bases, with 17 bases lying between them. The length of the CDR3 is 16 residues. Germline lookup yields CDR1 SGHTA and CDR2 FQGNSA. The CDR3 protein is CASSLPWGGKSYGYTF. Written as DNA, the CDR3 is TGTGCCAGCAGCTTACCGTGGGGAGGGAAATCCTATGGCTACACCTTC.

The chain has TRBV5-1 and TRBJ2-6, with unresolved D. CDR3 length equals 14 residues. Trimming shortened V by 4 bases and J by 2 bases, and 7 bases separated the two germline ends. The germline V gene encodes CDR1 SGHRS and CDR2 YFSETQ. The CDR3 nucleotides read TGCGCCAGCAGCCAATCGACTGGGGCCAACGTCCTGACTTTC. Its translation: CASSQSTGANVLTF.

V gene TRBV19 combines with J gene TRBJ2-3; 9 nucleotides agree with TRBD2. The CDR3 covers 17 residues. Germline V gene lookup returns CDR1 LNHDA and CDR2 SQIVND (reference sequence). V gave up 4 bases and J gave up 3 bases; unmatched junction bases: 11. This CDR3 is CASSTLRSGSGTDTQYF. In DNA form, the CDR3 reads TGTGCCAGTAGTACCCTCCGTAGCGGGAGTGGGACAGATACGCAGTATTTT.

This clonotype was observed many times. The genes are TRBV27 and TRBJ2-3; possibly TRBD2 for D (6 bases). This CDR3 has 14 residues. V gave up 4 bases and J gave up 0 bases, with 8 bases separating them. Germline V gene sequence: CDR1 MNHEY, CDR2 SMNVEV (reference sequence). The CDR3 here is CASSSGTSTDTQYF. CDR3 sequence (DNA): TGTGCCAGCAGTTCCGGGACTAGCACAGATACGCAGTATTTT.

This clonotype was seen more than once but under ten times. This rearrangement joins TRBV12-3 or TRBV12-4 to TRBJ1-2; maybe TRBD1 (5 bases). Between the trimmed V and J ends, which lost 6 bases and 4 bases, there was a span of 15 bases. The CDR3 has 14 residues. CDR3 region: CASSRTGRFYGYTF. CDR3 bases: TGTGCCAGCAGCCGGACGGGACGGTTCTATGGCTACACCTTC.

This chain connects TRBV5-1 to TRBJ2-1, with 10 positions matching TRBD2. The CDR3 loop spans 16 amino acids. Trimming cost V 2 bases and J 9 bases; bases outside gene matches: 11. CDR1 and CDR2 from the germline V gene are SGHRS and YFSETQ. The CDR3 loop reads CASSFTGTSVPGEQFF. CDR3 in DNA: TGCGCCAGCAGCTTCACCGGGACTAGCGTCCCCGGTGAGCAGTTCTTC.

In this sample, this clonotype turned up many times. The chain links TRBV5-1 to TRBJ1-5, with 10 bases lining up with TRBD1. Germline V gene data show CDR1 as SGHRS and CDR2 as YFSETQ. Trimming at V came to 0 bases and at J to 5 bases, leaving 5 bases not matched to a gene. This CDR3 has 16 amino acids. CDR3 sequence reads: CASSLDPTGGDQPQHF. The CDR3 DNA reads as TGCGCCAGCAGCTTGGACCCGACAGGGGGCGATCAGCCCCAGCATTTT.

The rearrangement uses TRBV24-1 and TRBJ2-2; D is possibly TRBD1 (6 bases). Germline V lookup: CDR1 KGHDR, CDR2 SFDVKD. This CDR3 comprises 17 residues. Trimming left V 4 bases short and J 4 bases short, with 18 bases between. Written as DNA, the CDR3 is TGTGCCACCAGTGACCGCGGACAGACCTGGGCCACCGGGGAGCTGTTTTTT. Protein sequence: CATSDRGQTWATGELFF.

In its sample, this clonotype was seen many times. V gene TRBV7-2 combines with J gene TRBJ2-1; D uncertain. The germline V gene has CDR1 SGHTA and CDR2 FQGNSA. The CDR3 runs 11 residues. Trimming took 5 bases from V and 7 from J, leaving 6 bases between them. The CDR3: CASSPKNEQFF. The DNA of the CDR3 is TGTGCCAGCAGCCCGAAGAATGAGCAGTTCTTC.

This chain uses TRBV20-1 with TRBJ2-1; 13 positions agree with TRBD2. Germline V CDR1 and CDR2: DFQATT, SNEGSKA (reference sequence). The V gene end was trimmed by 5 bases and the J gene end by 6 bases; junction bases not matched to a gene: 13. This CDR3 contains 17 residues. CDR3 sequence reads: CSAGGTSGTRGVNEQFF. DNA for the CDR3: TGCAGTGCTGGCGGGACTAGCGGGACAAGGGGCGTCAATGAGCAGTTCTTC.

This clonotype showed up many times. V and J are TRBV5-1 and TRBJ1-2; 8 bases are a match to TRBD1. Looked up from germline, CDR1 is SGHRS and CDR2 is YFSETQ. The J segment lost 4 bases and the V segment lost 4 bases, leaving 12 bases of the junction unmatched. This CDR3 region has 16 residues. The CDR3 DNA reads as TGCGCCAGCAGCCCCCAGACAGGGGAGTTCGGCTATGGCTACACCTTC. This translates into CASSPQTGEFGYGYTF.

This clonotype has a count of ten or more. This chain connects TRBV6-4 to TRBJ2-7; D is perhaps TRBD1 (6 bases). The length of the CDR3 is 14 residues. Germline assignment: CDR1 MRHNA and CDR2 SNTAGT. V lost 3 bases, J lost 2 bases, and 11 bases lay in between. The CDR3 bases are TGTGCCAGCAGTGAACGCGGACAGCCCTACGAGCAGTACTTC. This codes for CASSERGQPYEQYF.